The 8 T cell receptor beta chains below come from one sample, sequenced in a study of shared clonotypes between healthy human individuals. Measured with immunoSEQ multiplex PCR; TCRdb has only the in-frame clones, and not every one. Of some 2,000,000 clones listed, roughly 94% were seen once; the top ten hold 0.13%. The specimen sequenced was naive CD4+ T cells sorted from blood. Subset given: CD45RA+ positively selected. The receptors here all came from a man aged 18 to 29 in good health.

The chain recombines TRBV30 with TRBJ1-3; maybe TRBD1 (5 bases). This CDR3 comprises 12 residues. In germline, CDR1 is GTSNPN, CDR2 SVGIG (reference sequence). V lost 5 bases to trimming and J lost 3 bases, with 8 bases between them. CDR3 residues: CAWDQGGNTIYF. CDR3 DNA: TGTGCCTGGGACCAGGGTGGAAACACCATATATTTT.

The chain is built from TRBV5-4 and TRBJ2-3; the D is unclear. V was clipped by 0 bases and J by 0 bases, with 11 bases between them. CDR1 is SGHNT and CDR2 is YYREEE in the germline V gene (reference sequence). The CDR3 runs to 16 residues. CDR3 protein: CASSLAGVLSTDTQYF. DNA of the CDR3: TGTGCCAGCAGCTTGGCTGGGGTCCTTAGCACAGATACGCAGTATTTT.

This sequence joins TRBV6-5 and TRBJ1-5, with 12 nucleotides matching TRBD1. The germline CDR1 and CDR2 sequences are MNHEY and SVGAGI. Trimming cost V 10 bases and J 6 bases; bases outside gene matches: 4. CDR3 size: 13 residues. The CDR3 protein is CATGQGAGQPQHF. For the CDR3, the DNA is TGTGCCACGGGACAGGGGGCCGGTCAGCCCCAGCATTTT.

This clone was seen a handful of times. The chain combines TRBV10-3 with TRBJ2-2; D is perhaps TRBD1 or TRBD2 (6 bases each). From germline, CDR1 is ENHRY and CDR2 SYGVKD. V was cut by 6 bases and J by 4 bases, with 12 bases left in between. The CDR3 extends over 14 amino acids. The CDR3: CAIRGGDGTGELFF. DNA of the CDR3: TGTGCCATCAGGGGGGGCGACGGCACCGGGGAGCTGTTTTTT.

This sequence joins TRBV4-1 and TRBJ2-7; possibly TRBD1 or TRBD2 for D (5 bases each). CDR1 is MGHRA, CDR2 YSYEKL, per germline. The CDR3 loop spans 17 amino acids. V was trimmed by 3 bases and J by 0 bases, leaving 18 bases between them. CDR3 residues: CASSHPGRPNFSYEQYF. The CDR3 DNA follows: TGCGCCAGCAGCCACCCGGGACGGCCAAATTTCTCCTACGAGCAGTACTTC.

This rearrangement joins TRBV5-1 to TRBJ1-4; TRBD1 matches at 7 bases. CDR1 and CDR2 from the germline V gene are SGHRS and YFSETQ. The CDR3 contains 14 residues. V lost 4 bases to trimming and J lost 8 bases; unmatched junction nucleotides: 8. CDR3 in amino acids: CASSAAGGDEKLFF. The DNA for the CDR3 is TGCGCCAGCAGCGCGGCAGGGGGGGACGAAAAACTGTTTTTT.

The chain uses TRBV9 and TRBJ1-4; the D is unclear. Germline lookup yields CDR1 SGDLS and CDR2 YYNGEE. Trimming removed 3 bases at V and 3 bases at J, with 15 bases between. The CDR3 loop spans 16 amino acids. The CDR3 region has the DNA TGTGCCAGCAGCGCGAACCCGGGCATTCCTAATGAAAAACTGTTTTTT. Its translation: CASSANPGIPNEKLFF. Based on the CDR3 plus reference TRBV9 and TRBJ1-4, the full variable domain is DSGVTQTPKHLITATGQRVTLRCSPRSGDLSVYWYQQSLDQGLQFLIQYYNGEERAKGNILERFSAQQFPDLHSELNLSSLELGDSALYFCASSANPGIPNEKLFFGSGTQLSVL.

V usage is TRBV10-2 and J usage is TRBJ2-5; D might be TRBD2 (6 bases). The CDR3 sequence is 14 residues long. CDR1 WSHSY and CDR2 SAAADI come from the germline V gene. V gave up 6 bases and J gave up 4 bases, with 15 bases separating them. The CDR3 spells CASRGGGTGETQYF. For the CDR3, the DNA is TGCGCCAGCAGGGGTGGCGGGACTGGAGAGACCCAGTACTTC.